This TCR beta chain emerged from a study of shared clonotypes between healthy human individuals (dated by TCRdb to the early 2020s). About the study as a whole: The cohort included three men and a couple of women between 18 and 49 years of age. To increase sequencing depth and limit assay-specific biases, TCR repertoire library preparation and sequencing were carried out by different laboratories using diverse techniques. To estimate repertoire size and how much clonotypes are shared between individuals, the study performed deep sequencing of blood TCR repertoires from roughly five healthy adults. Leukapheresis yielded between about 0.9 and 9 billion PBMCs per donor. Per donor, three plates each were used for CD4 naive and CD4 memory, two for CD8 naive, and one for CD8 memory. General study outcomes and caveats: Sampling was restricted to blood, and TCR repertoires in tissue are likely to differ from TCR repertoires in blood. Larger estimated clonotype richness was generally found for naive subsets than for memory subsets. Compared with non-shared clonotypes, clonotypes shared by all four sorted-subset donors had higher generation probabilities. The genetic and exposure-history diversity represented was limited by the small number of donors. Based on pairwise subsampling, the degree of clonotype sharing among donors was expected to be affected by sequencing depth. Even with the large sequencing depth, rarefaction of the sorted-subset datasets indicated that sequencing was incomplete. Across a few donors, roughly 5.4% of naive CD4, 3.5% of naive CD8, approximately 2.5% of memory CD4, and 0.3% to 0.45% of memory CD8 clonotypes were shared.

TCR CDR3 regions were amplified from genomic DNA by multiplex PCR using the deep immunoSEQ assay. For each cell subset, the extracted genomic DNA was distributed evenly across all wells of several immunoSEQ 96-well plates, and each plate served as one replicate. For sorted subsets, each replicate PCR was loaded with roughly 200 ng genomic DNA, equivalent to 25,000 to 35,000 T cell genomes. Purified libraries were measured with a Qubit 3.0 fluorometer, size-checked on a Bioanalyzer 2100, and measured again with the KAPA Library Quantification kit. Every immunoSEQ 96-well plate was sequenced on a dedicated single-read 150-cycle Illumina NextSeq 550 flow cell. As for the authors' bioinformatics: Because the immunoSEQ output included only junctional sequences and no quality scores, the filtering could not be the same as the filtering used for full-length reads. To assign V/J genes and CDR3, sequences were annotated against IMGT germline references using PyIR, a Python wrapper for IgBLAST v1.9. Reads with weak V/J assignments (E-value above 1e-6), missing CDR3, stop codons, out-of-frame junctions, or ambiguous translated residues were removed. V3J clonotypes were defined as sequences sharing an identical inferred V gene, J gene, and CDR3 amino acid sequence. The percentage overlap between two repertoires was calculated by dividing the number of shared unique clonotypes by the size of the smaller repertoire. Richness of each repertoire was evaluated using RTK rarefaction, the Chao1 estimator, and Recon v2.1 estimates of unobserved clonotypes. OLGA was used to compute generation probabilities for all TCRbeta clonotypes that the gDNA method yielded from a few donors. TCRdb provides this immuneACCESS table in a form limited to in-frame rearrangements. Some clones are lacking; in checked studies, under half of them reflect an unresolved V gene, and why the rest are absent is not known. V and J calls and clone size are given by that table; D and trimming were obtained from the DNA. This sample comprises roughly 810,000 clones, around 96% of them detected only once. Of the sample, less than 0.25% is held by the ten largest clones.

For the CD8 naive samples, CD45RO-negative cells were positively selected for CCR7, yielding a CD45RA+CCR7+ population from which TemRA cells were excluded. The donors were healthy, HIV-negative adults with no recently reported acute infections or vaccinations. Only Caucasian adults living in Nashville, Tennessee, USA were represented among the donors. Blood was obtained by leukapheresis, after which PBMCs were separated by Ficoll-Histopaque density gradient centrifugation and cryopreserved in liquid nitrogen vapor phase. Purity and quantity of every magnetically sorted T cell population were checked by analytical flow cytometry. Genomic DNA was isolated from every sorted fraction and measured by UV absorbance on a Nanodrop 2000c. About this clone: What antigen it recognizes has not been identified. Base qualities were left out, and no much larger clone turns up one base away.

Sequencing input: naive CD8+ T cells sorted from blood. The cell subset or site label here, explained by the study, means: CD45RA+CCR7+. The receptor was isolated from a man under 40 in good health.

The CDR3 sequence is CASSLRGGARDEQFF. The sequence in DNA is TGTGCCAGCAGCTTGAGGGGGGGCGCGCGGGATGAGCAGTTCTTC. Recombination joined TRBV5-4 with TRBJ2-1; TRBD2 is a weak D gene call, 7 bases matching. CDR3 length: 15 amino acids, cysteine to phenylalanine. The read is trimmed to its CDR3 DNA, 45 bases read in frame from base 1. CDR1 SGHNT and CDR2 YYREEE are derived from the germline V gene (reference sequence). The trim is 1 base for V and 8 bases for J, with a gap of 16 bases between the germline ends.